A single sample gave rise to the 8 T cell receptor beta chains below, sequenced in a study of blood T cells in healthy people across ages. Using a J-beta primer mix together with a sample-barcoded 5' primer, a second PCR was run for about 6 to 11 cycles. TCRdb redid the calling of the 5' RACE reads with MiXCR, one entry per CDR3 protein. Of 350,000 to 450,000 distinct CDR3 sequences listed, 45% to 65% are singletons. Material for sequencing was blood. These receptors were taken from a man aged 60 to 75 in good health.

This chain connects TRBV20-1 to TRBJ2-3, with D uncertain. V lost 3 bases to trimming and J lost 2 bases, with 12 bases between them. This CDR3 has 14 residues. Germline lookup yields CDR1 DFQATT and CDR2 SNEGSKA (reference sequence). CDR3 region: CSAREGSSTDTQYF. For the CDR3, the DNA is TGCAGTGCTAGGGAAGGTAGCTCCACAGATACGCAGTATTTT.

The chain employs TRBV29-1 and TRBJ2-5; TRBD1 aligns across 9 bases. The CDR3 contains 16 residues. Germline CDR1 is SQVTM and CDR2 is ANQGSEA. V was clipped by 0 bases and J by 5 bases; unmatched bases: 10. CDR3: CSVEDLQGAVIETQYF. CDR3 in DNA: TGCAGCGTTGAAGATCTACAGGGGGCGGTCATCGAGACCCAGTACTTC.

This clonotype was found many times. The rearrangement uses TRBV7-3 and TRBJ2-7, with 9 nucleotides matching TRBD1. The J segment lost 3 bases and the V segment lost 5 bases, leaving 8 bases of the junction unmatched. CDR3 length: 15 residues. CDR1 is SGHTA and CDR2 is FQGTGA in the germline V gene. CDR3 protein: CASSPGQGGNYEQYF. The DNA for the CDR3 is TGTGCCAGCAGCCCGGGACAGGGTGGGAACTACGAGCAGTACTTC.

This clonotype has just a few counts. The chain links TRBV6-2 or TRBV6-3 to TRBJ1-5; D uncertain. There are 14 residues in the CDR3. The germline CDR1 and CDR2 sequences are MNHEY and SVGEGT. V was trimmed by 6 bases and J by 9 bases, leaving 18 bases between them. The CDR3 reads CASSFTSRAAPQHF. Here the CDR3 DNA reads TGTGCCAGCAGCTTCACATCCCGGGCGGCGCCCCAGCATTTT.

This clonotype was seen many times. The chain carries TRBV5-6 and TRBJ2-3; 10 bases align to TRBD2. The V gene's germline CDR1 is SGHDT and CDR2 YYEEEE. CDR3 length equals 12 residues. After removal of 0 bases from V and 13 bases from J, the junction contained 2 bases not matched to a gene. CDR3 coding DNA: TGTGCCAGCAGCTTGGGGAGCGGGAGGGAGTATTTT. The encoded protein is CASSLGSGREYF.

This clonotype has more than one count but fewer than ten. This chain links TRBV29-1 with TRBJ2-7; D might be TRBD1 (5 bases). The V end was cut by 6 bases, the J end by 5 bases, with 11 bases between. CDR1 is SQVTM and CDR2 is ANQGSEA in the germline V gene. The CDR3 is 11 amino acids. In DNA form, the CDR3 reads TGCAGCGTCGACCAGGGAAACGAGCAGTACTTC. It specifies CSVDQGNEQYF.

This clonotype was detected only once. A junction boundary mismatches the germline segment, possibly from a read error. This rearrangement joins TRBV6-4 to TRBJ2-3, with 8 bases matching TRBD1. This CDR3 spans 17 amino acids. Germline V gene lookup returns CDR1 MRHNA and CDR2 SNTAGT. CDR3 amino acids: CARSRTGQGRSTDTQYF. In DNA, the CDR3 is TGTGCCCGCAGTCGCACCGGACAGGGTAGGAGCACAGATACGCAGTATTTT.

Comment on this clonotype: Since a much larger clone is just one base distant, this may be a read error. The chain joins TRBV29-1 to TRBJ2-7; D ambiguous. Looked up from germline, CDR1 is SQVTM and CDR2 is ANQGSEA. The CDR3 is made up of 12 amino acids. V was trimmed by 4 bases and J by 3 bases, leaving 10 bases between them. The CDR3 sequence: CSVGGTRYEQYF. In DNA form, the CDR3 reads TGCAGCGTTGGTGGCACCCGCTACGAGCAGTACTTC.